This record looks at one T cell receptor (beta chain) sequence and its context. Method: immunoSEQ multiplex PCR; TCRdb's copy keeps in-frame clones and lacks some. There are hundreds of thousands of clones in the sample; 86% occur only once, and roughly 3.2% lies in the top ten. Trimming pared 2 bases from V and 6 bases from J, leaving 16 bases between. The CDR3 contains 15 residues. Germline V gene sequence: CDR1 KGHSH, CDR2 LQKENI. The data are from a study of blood T cell repertoires in COVID-19. Study as a whole: Cohort 3 donors were reported recovered after two negative PCRs, clearance, or symptom resolution.

The sample taken for sequencing was PBMCs or T cells enriched from blood (not recorded which). V is TRBV18 and J is TRBJ1-2; D is perhaps TRBD1 (6 bases). The receptor was isolated from a woman aged 45-59 years in a cohort exposed to, infected with or recovered from COVID-19 (not recorded which). In nucleotides, the CDR3 is TGTGCCAGCTCACCAGTTCCGCAGGGGCCTAATGGCTACACCTTC. Translation gives CASSPVPQGPNGYTF.